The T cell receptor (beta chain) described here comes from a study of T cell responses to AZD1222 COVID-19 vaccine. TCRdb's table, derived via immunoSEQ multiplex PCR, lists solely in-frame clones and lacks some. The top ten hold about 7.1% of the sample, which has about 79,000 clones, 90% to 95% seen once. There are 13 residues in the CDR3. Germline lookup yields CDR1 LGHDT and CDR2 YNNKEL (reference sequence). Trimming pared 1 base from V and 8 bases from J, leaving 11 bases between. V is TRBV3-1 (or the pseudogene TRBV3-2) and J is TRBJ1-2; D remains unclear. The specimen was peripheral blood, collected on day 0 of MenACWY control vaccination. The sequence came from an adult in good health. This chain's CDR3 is CASSQVIREGYTF. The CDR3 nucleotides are TGTGCCAGCAGCCAAGTAATTCGTGAGGGCTACACCTTC.